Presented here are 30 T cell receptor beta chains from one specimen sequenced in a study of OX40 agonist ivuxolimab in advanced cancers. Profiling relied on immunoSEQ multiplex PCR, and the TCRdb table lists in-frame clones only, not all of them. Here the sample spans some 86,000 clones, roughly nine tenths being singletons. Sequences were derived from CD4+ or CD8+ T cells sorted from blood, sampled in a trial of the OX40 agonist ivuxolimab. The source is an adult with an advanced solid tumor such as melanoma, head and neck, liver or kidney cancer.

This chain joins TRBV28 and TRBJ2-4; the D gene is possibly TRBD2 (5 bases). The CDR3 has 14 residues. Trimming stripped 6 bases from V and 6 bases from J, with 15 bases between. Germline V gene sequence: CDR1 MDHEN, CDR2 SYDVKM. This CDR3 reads CASRPGSEGNIQYF. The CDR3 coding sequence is TGTGCCAGCAGGCCCGGGTCCGAGGGAAACATTCAGTACTTC.

The CDR3 bases are TGTGCCAGCAGCTTGGTTAGCAGCTACGAGCAGTACTTC. Residues: CASSLVSSYEQYF. The V gene is TRBV7-2, the J gene TRBJ2-7; D gene unclear. The CDR3 length is 13 residues. The V gene's germline CDR1 is SGHTA and CDR2 FQGNSA. Trimming took off 3 bases at V and 3 bases at J, with 9 bases between the two ends.

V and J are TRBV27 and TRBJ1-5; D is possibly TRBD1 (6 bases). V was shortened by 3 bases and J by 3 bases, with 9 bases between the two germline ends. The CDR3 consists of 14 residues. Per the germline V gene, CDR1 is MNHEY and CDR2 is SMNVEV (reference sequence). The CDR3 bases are TGTGCCAGCAGTTTCAGGGGTACCAATCAGCCCCAGCATTTT. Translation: CASSFRGTNQPQHF.

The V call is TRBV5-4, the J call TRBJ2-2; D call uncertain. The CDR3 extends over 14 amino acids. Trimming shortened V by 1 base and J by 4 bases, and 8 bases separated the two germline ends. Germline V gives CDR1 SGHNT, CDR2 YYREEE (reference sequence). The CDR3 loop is CASSLNSITGELFF. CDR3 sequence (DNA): TGTGCCAGCAGCTTGAACAGCATCACCGGGGAGCTGTTTTTT.

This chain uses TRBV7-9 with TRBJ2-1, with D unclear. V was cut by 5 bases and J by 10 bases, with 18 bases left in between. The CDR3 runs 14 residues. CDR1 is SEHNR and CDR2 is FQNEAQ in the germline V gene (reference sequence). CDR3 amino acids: CASSLGSGPSEQFF. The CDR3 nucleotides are TGTGCCAGCAGCCTCGGTTCTGGTCCTTCAGAGCAGTTCTTC.

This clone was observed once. CDR3 DNA sequence: TGTGCCAGCTCACCACCGAAGGGCAGCTCCTACAATGAGCAGTTCTTC. This codes for CASSPPKGSSYNEQFF. V is TRBV18 and J is TRBJ2-1; D not resolved. Germline V lookup: CDR1 KGHSH, CDR2 LQKENI. V was clipped by 0 bases and J by 0 bases, with 9 bases between them. The CDR3 sequence is 16 residues long.

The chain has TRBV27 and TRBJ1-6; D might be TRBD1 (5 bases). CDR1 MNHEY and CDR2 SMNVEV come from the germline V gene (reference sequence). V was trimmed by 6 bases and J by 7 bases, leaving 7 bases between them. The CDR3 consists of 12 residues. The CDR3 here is CASSQGNSPLHF. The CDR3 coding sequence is TGTGCCAGCAGCCAGGGAAATTCACCCCTCCACTTT.

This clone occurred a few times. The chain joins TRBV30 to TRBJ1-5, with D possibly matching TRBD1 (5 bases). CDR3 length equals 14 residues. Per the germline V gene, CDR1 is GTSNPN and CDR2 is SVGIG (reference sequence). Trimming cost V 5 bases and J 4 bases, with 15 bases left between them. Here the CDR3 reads CAWSAGDRNQPQHF. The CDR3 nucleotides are TGTGCCTGGTCGGCGGGGGACCGAAATCAGCCCCAGCATTTT.

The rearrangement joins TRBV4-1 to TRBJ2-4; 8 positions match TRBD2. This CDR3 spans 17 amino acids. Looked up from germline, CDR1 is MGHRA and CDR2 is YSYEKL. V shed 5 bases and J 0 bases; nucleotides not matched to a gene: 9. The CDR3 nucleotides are TGCGCCAGCAGCTCAGGACTAGCTGTTTTAGCCAAAAACATTCAGTACTTC. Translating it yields CASSSGLAVLAKNIQYF.

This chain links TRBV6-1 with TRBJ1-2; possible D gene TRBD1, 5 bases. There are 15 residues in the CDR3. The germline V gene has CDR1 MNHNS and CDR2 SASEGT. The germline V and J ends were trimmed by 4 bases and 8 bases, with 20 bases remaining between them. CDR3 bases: TGTGCCAGCAGTGCACGTCAGGGAATTGACTCCGGCTACACCTTC. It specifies CASSARQGIDSGYTF.

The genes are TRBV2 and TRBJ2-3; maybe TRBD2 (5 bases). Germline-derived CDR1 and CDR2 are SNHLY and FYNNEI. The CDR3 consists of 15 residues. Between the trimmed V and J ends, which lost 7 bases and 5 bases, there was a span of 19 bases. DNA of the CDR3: TGTGCCAGCACTCCCGGGCGGGCTTACCAAGATACGCAGTATTTT. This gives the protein CASTPGRAYQDTQYF.

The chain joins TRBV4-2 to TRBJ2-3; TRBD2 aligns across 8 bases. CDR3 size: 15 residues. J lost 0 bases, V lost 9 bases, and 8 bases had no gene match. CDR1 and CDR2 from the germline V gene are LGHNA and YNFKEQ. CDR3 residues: CASSDASGSTDTQYF. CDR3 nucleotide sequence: TGTGCCAGTAGTGACGCTAGCGGGAGCACAGATACGCAGTATTTT.

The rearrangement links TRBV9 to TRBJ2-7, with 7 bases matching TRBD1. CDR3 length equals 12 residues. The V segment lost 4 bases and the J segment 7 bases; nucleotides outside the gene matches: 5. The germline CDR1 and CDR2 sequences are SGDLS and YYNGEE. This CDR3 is CASSKGGGEQYF. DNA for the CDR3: TGTGCCAGCAGCAAAGGGGGCGGAGAGCAGTACTTC.

Here the CDR3 reads CASSPPGTSGSPDEQYF. The CDR3 nucleotides are TGTGCCAGCAGCCCCCCGGGGACTAGCGGGAGCCCCGACGAGCAGTACTTC. V gene TRBV13 combines with J gene TRBJ2-7, with 14 bases aligning to TRBD2. The CDR3 runs 17 residues. Trimming cost V 5 bases and J 5 bases; bases outside gene matches: 11. CDR1 and CDR2 (germline): PRHDT, FYEKMQ (reference sequence).

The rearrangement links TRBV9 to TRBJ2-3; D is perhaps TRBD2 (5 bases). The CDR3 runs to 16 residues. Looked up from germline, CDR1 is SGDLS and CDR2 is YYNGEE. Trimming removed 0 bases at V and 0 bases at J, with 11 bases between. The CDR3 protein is CASSVAGSSSTDTQYF. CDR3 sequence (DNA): TGTGCCAGCAGCGTAGCGGGGTCCTCTAGCACAGATACGCAGTATTTT.

CDR3 protein: CASSLFGQAYNEQFF. CDR3 DNA: TGTGCCAGCAGCTTATTCGGACAAGCATACAATGAGCAGTTCTTC. The rearrangement joins TRBV11-3 to TRBJ2-1, with a possible D match to TRBD1 (5 bases). Trimming removed 2 bases from V and 4 bases from J, with 12 bases in between. The CDR3 length is 15 residues. Germline V gene lookup returns CDR1 SGHNT and CDR2 YENEEA.

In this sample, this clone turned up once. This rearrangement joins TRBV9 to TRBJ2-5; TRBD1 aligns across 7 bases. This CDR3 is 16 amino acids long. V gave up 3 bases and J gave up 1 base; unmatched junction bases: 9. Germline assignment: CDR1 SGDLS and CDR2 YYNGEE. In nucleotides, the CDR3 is TGTGCCAGCAGCGCCAGGACAGGAACTAGCCAAGAGACCCAGTACTTC. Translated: CASSARTGTSQETQYF.

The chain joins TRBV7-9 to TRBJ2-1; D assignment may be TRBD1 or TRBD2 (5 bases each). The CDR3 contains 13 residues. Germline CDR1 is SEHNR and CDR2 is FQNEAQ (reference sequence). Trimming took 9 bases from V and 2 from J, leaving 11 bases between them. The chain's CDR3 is CARGVLPYNEQFF. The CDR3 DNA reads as TGTGCCAGGGGGGTTCTCCCCTACAATGAGCAGTTCTTC.

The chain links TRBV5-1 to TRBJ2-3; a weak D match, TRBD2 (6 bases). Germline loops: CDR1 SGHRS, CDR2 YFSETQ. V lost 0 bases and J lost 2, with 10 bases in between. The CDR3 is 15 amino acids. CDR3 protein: CASSLVGGYTDTQYF. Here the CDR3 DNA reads TGCGCCAGCAGCTTGGTTGGGGGGTACACAGATACGCAGTATTTT.

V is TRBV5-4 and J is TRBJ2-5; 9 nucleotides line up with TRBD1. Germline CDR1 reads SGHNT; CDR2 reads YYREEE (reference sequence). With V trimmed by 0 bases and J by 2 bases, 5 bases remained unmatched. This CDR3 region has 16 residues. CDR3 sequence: CASSLVGTGRQETQYF. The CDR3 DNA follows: TGTGCCAGCAGCTTGGTCGGGACAGGGCGACAAGAGACCCAGTACTTC.

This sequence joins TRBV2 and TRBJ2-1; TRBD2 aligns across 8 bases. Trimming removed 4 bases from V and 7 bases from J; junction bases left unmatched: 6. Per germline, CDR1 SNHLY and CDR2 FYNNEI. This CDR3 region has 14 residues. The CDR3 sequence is CASSAGLGTNEQFF. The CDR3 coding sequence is TGTGCCAGCAGTGCGGGACTAGGTACGAATGAGCAGTTCTTC.

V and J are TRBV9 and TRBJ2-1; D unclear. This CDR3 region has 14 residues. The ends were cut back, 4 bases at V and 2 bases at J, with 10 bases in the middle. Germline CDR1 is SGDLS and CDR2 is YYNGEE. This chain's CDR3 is CASSRESPYNEQFF. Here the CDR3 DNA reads TGTGCCAGCAGCCGAGAGTCCCCCTACAATGAGCAGTTCTTC.

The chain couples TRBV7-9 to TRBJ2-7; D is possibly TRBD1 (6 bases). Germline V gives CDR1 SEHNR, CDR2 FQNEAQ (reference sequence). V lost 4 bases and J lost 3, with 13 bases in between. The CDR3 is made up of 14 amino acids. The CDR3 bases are TGTGCCAGCAGCTCGGGACACCGTCTCTACGAGCAGTACTTC. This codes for CASSSGHRLYEQYF.

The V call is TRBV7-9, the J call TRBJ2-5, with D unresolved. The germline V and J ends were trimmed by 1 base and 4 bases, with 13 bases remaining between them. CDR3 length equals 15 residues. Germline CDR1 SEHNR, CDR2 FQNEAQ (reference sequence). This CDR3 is CASSLVRGAPETQYF. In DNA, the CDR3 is TGTGCCAGCAGCTTAGTTCGCGGAGCCCCAGAGACCCAGTACTTC.

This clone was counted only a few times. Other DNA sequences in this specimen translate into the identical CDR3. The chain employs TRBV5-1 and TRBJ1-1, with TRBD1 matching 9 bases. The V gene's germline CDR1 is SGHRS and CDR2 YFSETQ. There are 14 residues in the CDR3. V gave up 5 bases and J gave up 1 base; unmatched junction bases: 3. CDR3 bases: TGCGCCAGCAGTCTGGACAGGGGGAACACTGAAGCTTTCTTT. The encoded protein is CASSLDRGNTEAFF.

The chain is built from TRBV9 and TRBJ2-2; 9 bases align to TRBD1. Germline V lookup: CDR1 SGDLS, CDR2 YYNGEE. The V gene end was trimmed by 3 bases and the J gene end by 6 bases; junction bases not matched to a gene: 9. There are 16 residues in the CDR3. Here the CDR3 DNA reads TGTGCCAGCAGCGCGGGATACGGGACAGGGCCCGGGGAGCTGTTTTTT. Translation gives CASSAGYGTGPGELFF.

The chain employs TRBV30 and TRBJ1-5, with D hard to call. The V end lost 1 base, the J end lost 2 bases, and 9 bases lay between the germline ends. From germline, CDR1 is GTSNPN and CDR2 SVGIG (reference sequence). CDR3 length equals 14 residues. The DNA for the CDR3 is TGTGCCTGGAGTGGAGGAACGGGCAATCAGCCCCAGCATTTT. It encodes CAWSGGTGNQPQHF. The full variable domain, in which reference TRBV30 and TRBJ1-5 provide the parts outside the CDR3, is SQTIHQWPATLVQPVGSPLSLECTVEGTSNPNLYWYRQAAGRGLQLLFYSVGIGQISSEVPQNLSASRPQDRQFILSSKKLLLSDSGFYLCAWSGGTGNQPQHFGDGTRLSIL.

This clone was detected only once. As DNA, the CDR3 is TGTGCCAGCAGCTGGCTGCCCGGGGAGCTGTTTTTT. Protein product: CASSWLPGELFF. The chain uses TRBV11-3 and TRBJ2-2; unclear D gene. The V and J ends lost 4 bases and 6 bases respectively, with 6 bases between them. The CDR3 runs 12 residues. Germline CDR1 SGHNT, CDR2 YENEEA.

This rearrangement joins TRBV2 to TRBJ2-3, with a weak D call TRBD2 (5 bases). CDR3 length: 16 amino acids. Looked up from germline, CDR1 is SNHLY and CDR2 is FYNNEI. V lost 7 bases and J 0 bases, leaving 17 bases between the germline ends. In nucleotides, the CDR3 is TGTGCCAGCATGGAGGCGGGCAGGTGGAGCACAGATACGCAGTATTTT. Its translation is CASMEAGRWSTDTQYF.

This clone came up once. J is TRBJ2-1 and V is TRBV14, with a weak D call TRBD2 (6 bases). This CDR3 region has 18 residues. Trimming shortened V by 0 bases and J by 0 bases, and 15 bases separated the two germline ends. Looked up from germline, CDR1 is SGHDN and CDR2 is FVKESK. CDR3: CASSQDQGLLSSYNEQFF. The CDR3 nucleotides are TGTGCCAGCAGCCAAGATCAGGGACTCCTAAGCTCCTACAATGAGCAGTTCTTC.